Following are 18 T cell receptor beta chains from one sample sequenced in a study of T-cell memory formation after mild COVID-19. MiXCR was run by TCRdb on the 5' RACE reads, yielding one entry per CDR3 protein. The table includes just over 300,000 distinct CDR3 sequences, roughly a fifth detected once. The sample consisted of PBMCs or a T cell subset sorted from them (not recorded which). The source of these receptors is a man younger than 30 who had mild COVID-19 (a few samples of this study predate the infection). Cell type and time point are not known.

This chain connects TRBV5-1 to TRBJ1-2, with 9 bases identical to TRBD1. With V trimmed by 5 bases and J by 5 bases, 7 bases remained unmatched. This CDR3 comprises 14 residues. The germline CDR1 and CDR2 sequences are SGHRS and YFSETQ. DNA for the CDR3: TGCGCCAGCAGATCCGGGACAGGGACATATGGCTACACCTTC. This encodes CASRSGTGTYGYTF.

This sequence joins TRBV24-1 and TRBJ2-1, with D maybe TRBD2 (6 bases). The V end lost 2 bases, the J end lost 4 bases, and 20 bases lay between the germline ends. The CDR3 loop spans 18 amino acids. The germline V gene encodes CDR1 KGHDR and CDR2 SFDVKD. In DNA form, the CDR3 reads TGTGCCACCAGTGATTCTCTCGCGGGGCTTAGAACTTACAATGAGCAGTTCTTC. Its translation: CATSDSLAGLRTYNEQFF.

This clonotype has ten or more counts. CDR3 nucleotides: TGTGCCAGCAGCCGGAGGACAGGGGGAGAAGAAGCTTTCTTT. It yields the protein CASSRRTGGEEAFF. The chain employs TRBV7-2 and TRBJ1-1; 10 nucleotides line up with TRBD1. There are 14 residues in the CDR3. V was clipped by 5 bases and J by 8 bases; unmatched bases: 8. Germline values: CDR1 SGHTA, CDR2 FQGNSA.

This clonotype showed up many times. The CDR3 loop is CASSELGLDYGYTF. Here the CDR3 DNA reads TGTGCCAGCAGTGAATTGGGGCTTGATTATGGCTACACCTTC. J is TRBJ1-2 and V is TRBV6-1, with TRBD1 as a possible D gene (5 bases). There are 14 residues in the CDR3. The V gene's germline CDR1 is MNHNS and CDR2 SASEGT. V dropped 2 bases and J dropped 5 bases, with 12 bases sitting between them.

The genes are TRBV5-1 and TRBJ1-1; unclear D gene. Trimming took 6 bases from V and 1 from J, leaving 13 bases between them. This CDR3 is 14 amino acids long. CDR1 and CDR2 (germline): SGHRS, YFSETQ. The CDR3 protein is CASTPQSSNTEAFF. As DNA, the CDR3 is TGCGCCAGCACCCCCCAGTCCTCGAACACTGAAGCTTTCTTT.

This clonotype was detected a few times. This chain joins TRBV2 and TRBJ1-6; 11 nucleotides line up with TRBD1. V dropped 7 bases and J dropped 10; count of bases not matched to a gene: 3. CDR1 is SNHLY and CDR2 is FYNNEI in the germline V gene. This CDR3 has 13 residues. CDR3 amino acids: CASTGQGASPLHF. The CDR3 DNA reads as TGTGCCAGCACAGGACAGGGGGCCTCACCCCTCCACTTT.

Only a few counts were recorded for this clonotype. V gene TRBV7-8 combines with J gene TRBJ2-5; no clear D. Deletions cut 5 bases from V and 5 bases from J, with 15 bases between. The CDR3 consists of 14 residues. Germline V gene sequence: CDR1 SGHVS, CDR2 FQNEAQ. This CDR3 is CASSEKRLWETQYF. CDR3 nucleotide sequence: TGTGCCAGCAGCGAAAAGAGGCTTTGGGAGACCCAGTACTTC.

This clonotype came up a few times. The chain couples TRBV29-1 to TRBJ2-7; TRBD2 aligns across 7 bases. V lost 8 bases, J lost 1 base, and 5 bases stayed unmatched. This CDR3 comprises 12 residues. Germline assignment: CDR1 SQVTM and CDR2 ANQGSEA. The chain's CDR3 is CSLTGGSYEQYV. CDR3 bases: TGCAGCCTTACCGGGGGGTCCTACGAGCAGTACGTC.

This clonotype was seen ten or more times. The chain recombines TRBV5-1 with TRBJ2-3, with D hard to call. The germline gives CDR1 SGHRS, CDR2 YFSETQ. This CDR3 contains 17 residues. V was trimmed by 3 bases and J by 4 bases, leaving 21 bases between them. The CDR3 sequence: CASSSTYTRPRADTQYF. CDR3 DNA: TGCGCCAGCAGCTCGACGTATACCCGACCCCGGGCAGATACGCAGTATTTT.

The chain has TRBV7-2 and TRBJ2-4, with a tentative D call TRBD2 (6 bases). CDR1 is SGHTA, CDR2 FQGNSA, per germline. Deletions cut 6 bases from V and 4 bases from J, with 13 bases between. This CDR3 spans 14 amino acids. The CDR3: CASSRPSGKNIQYF. The CDR3 region has the DNA TGTGCCAGCAGTCGGCCCAGCGGGAAAAACATTCAGTACTTC.

The chain uses TRBV5-6 and TRBJ1-5; D remains ambiguous. This CDR3 region has 15 residues. V was cut by 4 bases and J by 2 bases, with 13 bases left in between. CDR1 is SGHDT, CDR2 YYEEEE, per germline. The CDR3 sequence is CASSPRRSGNQPQHF. The CDR3 DNA follows: TGTGCCAGCAGCCCCCGGCGGTCGGGCAATCAGCCCCAGCATTTT.

The V and J genes are TRBV12-3 or TRBV12-4 and TRBJ2-1, with TRBD2 matching 11 bases. Germline trimming cut 6 bases from V and 4 bases from J; bases unmatched to any gene: 2. The CDR3 totals 14 residues. The CDR3 reads CASRPSGGYNEQFF. CDR3 sequence (DNA): TGTGCCAGCAGACCTAGCGGGGGGTACAATGAGCAGTTCTTC.

Only a few counts were recorded for this clonotype. V gene TRBV18 combines with J gene TRBJ2-5; TRBD1 aligns across 8 bases. V shed 8 bases and J 1 base; nucleotides not matched to a gene: 3. The CDR3 loop spans 13 amino acids. Per germline, CDR1 KGHSH and CDR2 LQKENI. The chain's CDR3 is CASGQGLQETQYF. The DNA for the CDR3 is TGTGCCAGCGGACAGGGACTCCAAGAGACCCAGTACTTC.

This clonotype turned up a few times. The CDR3 sequence is CASRRRGPSGAGDEQFF. The CDR3 bases are TGTGCCAGCCGTCGGAGGGGTCCGTCTGGGGCAGGTGATGAGCAGTTCTTC. The rearrangement uses TRBV28 and TRBJ2-1, with TRBD2 as a possible D gene (6 bases). The V end lost 8 bases, the J end lost 8 bases, and 28 bases lay between the germline ends. Germline V gene lookup returns CDR1 MDHEN and CDR2 SYDVKM. CDR3 length equals 17 residues. Variable domain in full (rest from reference TRBV28 and TRBJ2-1): DVKVTQSSRYLVKRTGEKVFLECVQDMDHENMFWYRQDPGLGLRLIYFSYDVKMKEKGDIPEGYSVSREKKERFSLILESASTNQTSMYLCASRRRGPSGAGDEQFFGPGTRLTVL.

This clonotype was counted only a few times. The chain combines TRBV9 with TRBJ2-5; maybe TRBD1 (6 bases). Trimming left V 3 bases short and J 1 base short, with 13 bases between. The length of the CDR3 is 15 residues. Germline CDR1 and CDR2: SGDLS and YYNGEE. The CDR3 sequence is CASSAGAWGQETQYF. The DNA of the CDR3 is TGTGCCAGCAGCGCAGGGGCCTGGGGCCAAGAGACCCAGTACTTC.

The chain recombines TRBV7-2 with TRBJ1-4; unclear D gene. The V gene's germline CDR1 is SGHTA and CDR2 FQGNSA. The ends were cut back, 3 bases at V and 5 bases at J, with 13 bases in the middle. This CDR3 contains 15 residues. The chain's CDR3 is CASSFIGGGNEKLFF. CDR3 nucleotides: TGTGCCAGCAGCTTCATTGGAGGCGGGAATGAAAAACTGTTTTTT.

The table lists this clonotype with many counts. This chain joins TRBV6-1 and TRBJ2-3; D call uncertain. CDR1 is MNHNS and CDR2 is SASEGT in the germline V gene. This CDR3 region has 16 residues. Deletions cut 4 bases from V and 3 bases from J, with 17 bases between. CDR3: CASSGNPGRETDTQYF. In DNA form, the CDR3 reads TGTGCCAGCAGTGGAAATCCGGGCCGTGAGACAGATACGCAGTATTTT.

This clonotype was detected only a few times. This chain uses TRBV6-5 with TRBJ1-2; D gene uncertain. Trimming took 8 bases from V and 6 from J, leaving 13 bases between them. The length of the CDR3 is 12 residues. Germline CDR1 reads MNHEY; CDR2 reads SVGAGI. The CDR3 nucleotides are TGTGCCAGCGAGCTTCTGTCGGATGGCTACACCTTC. Protein product: CASELLSDGYTF.